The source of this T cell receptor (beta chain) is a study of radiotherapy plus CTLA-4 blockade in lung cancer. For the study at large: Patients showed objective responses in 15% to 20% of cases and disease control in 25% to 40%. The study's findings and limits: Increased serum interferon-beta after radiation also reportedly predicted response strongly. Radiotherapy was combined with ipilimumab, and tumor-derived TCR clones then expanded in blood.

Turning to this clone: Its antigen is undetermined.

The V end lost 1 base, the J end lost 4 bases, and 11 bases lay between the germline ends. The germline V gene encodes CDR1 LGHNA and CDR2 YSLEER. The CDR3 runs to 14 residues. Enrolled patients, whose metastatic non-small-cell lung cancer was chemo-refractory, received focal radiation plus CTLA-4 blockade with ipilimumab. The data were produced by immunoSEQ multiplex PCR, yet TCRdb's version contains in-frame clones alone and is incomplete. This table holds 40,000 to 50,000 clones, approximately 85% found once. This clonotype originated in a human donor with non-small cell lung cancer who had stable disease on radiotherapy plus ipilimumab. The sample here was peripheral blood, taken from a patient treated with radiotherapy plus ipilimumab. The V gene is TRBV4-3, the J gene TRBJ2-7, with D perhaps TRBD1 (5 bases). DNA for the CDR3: TGCGCCAGCAGCCAAGTGGCAGGGTCATACGAGCAGTACTTC. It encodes CASSQVAGSYEQYF.